Below are 19 T cell receptor beta chains sequenced from a single sample in a study of T cell responses to AZD1222 COVID-19 vaccine. Method: immunoSEQ multiplex PCR; TCRdb's copy keeps in-frame clones and lacks some. The sample has over 70,000 clones; about 90% are singletons. The source was peripheral blood, collected on day 0 of MenACWY control vaccination. The receptors were gathered from an adult in good health.

The count of this clone is one. This chain connects TRBV11-3 to TRBJ1-1, with D perhaps TRBD1 (5 bases). V was clipped by 5 bases and J by 7 bases, with 11 bases between them. The CDR3 extends over 12 amino acids. CDR1 is SGHNT, CDR2 YENEEA, per germline. As DNA, the CDR3 is TGTGCCAGCAGCGTCCAGGGTAGTGAAGCTTTCTTT. This translates into CASSVQGSEAFF.

This chain joins TRBV19 and TRBJ1-4, with 7 bases that match TRBD1. The CDR3 has 17 residues. V was clipped by 5 bases and J by 8 bases; unmatched bases: 17. Germline V gene sequence: CDR1 LNHDA, CDR2 SQIVND (reference sequence). DNA of the CDR3: TGTGCCAGTAGTTCTACAGGGGAAGCCCTTTTCGCCGAAAAACTGTTTTTT. It yields the protein CASSSTGEALFAEKLFF.

In DNA form, the CDR3 reads TGCGCCAGCAGCGGGGCAGGGGCAGATACGCAGTATTTT. Its translation is CASSGAGADTQYF. The rearrangement joins TRBV5-1 to TRBJ2-3; D perhaps matches TRBD1 (6 bases). CDR3 size: 13 residues. V was shortened by 4 bases and J by 4 bases, with 10 bases between the two germline ends. Germline CDR1 is SGHRS and CDR2 is YFSETQ.

This rearrangement joins TRBV4-2 to TRBJ2-3; possibly TRBD1 or TRBD2 for D (6 bases each). Trimming left V 0 bases short and J 6 bases short, with 7 bases between. Germline CDR1 LGHNA, CDR2 YNFKEQ. The CDR3 runs 13 residues. The CDR3 region has the DNA TGTGCCAGCAGCCAAGAAGGGGGGGATACGCAGTATTTT. Protein sequence: CASSQEGGDTQYF.

The rearrangement uses TRBV6-5 and TRBJ1-5; TRBD1 aligns across 9 bases. The germline CDR1 and CDR2 sequences are MNHEY and SVGAGI. J was trimmed by 14 bases and V by 6 bases; bases with no gene match: 11. There are 13 residues in the CDR3. The CDR3 loop reads CASRETGGRGEHF. CDR3 in DNA: TGTGCCAGCAGGGAGACAGGGGGTAGGGGGGAGCATTTT.

This sequence joins TRBV24-1 and TRBJ1-5, with D unresolved. The CDR3 is 17 residues long. V was pared by 0 bases and J by 0 bases, with 11 bases between. Looked up from germline, CDR1 is KGHDR and CDR2 is SFDVKD. The CDR3 sequence is CATSDLGRIYSNQPQHF. The CDR3 DNA is TGTGCCACCAGTGATTTGGGGCGGATATATAGCAATCAGCCCCAGCATTTT.

The chain is built from TRBV19 and TRBJ1-2, with 9 bases fitting TRBD1. The CDR3 extends over 14 amino acids. Per the germline V gene, CDR1 is LNHDA and CDR2 is SQIVND (reference sequence). Unmatched junction bases numbered 4, after V lost 0 bases and J lost 8 bases. The CDR3 coding sequence is TGTGCCAGTAGTATAGATGGACAGGGGAGAGGCTACACCTTC. It translates to CASSIDGQGRGYTF.

The chain has TRBV19 and TRBJ2-2; possibly TRBD1 for D (6 bases). Germline loops: CDR1 LNHDA, CDR2 SQIVND (reference sequence). The V gene lost 1 base and the J gene lost 3 bases, with 9 bases spanning the gap. The CDR3 is 15 amino acids. CDR3 sequence reads: CASSIGGPDTGELFF. CDR3 in DNA: TGTGCCAGTAGTATAGGGGGGCCAGACACCGGGGAGCTGTTTTTT.

This clone was seen once. V usage is TRBV7-2 and J usage is TRBJ1-3, with a weak D call TRBD1 (6 bases). This CDR3 is 17 amino acids long. The germline V gene has CDR1 SGHTA and CDR2 FQGNSA. V was cut by 4 bases and J by 0 bases, with 16 bases left in between. CDR3 in DNA: TGTGCCAGCAGCTCGAATACAGGGACCCTCTCTGGAAACACCATATATTTT. Its translation: CASSSNTGTLSGNTIYF.

This sequence joins TRBV30 and TRBJ1-6, with D perhaps matching TRBD1 (5 bases). The CDR3 is 13 residues long. The germline V and J ends were trimmed by 5 bases and 6 bases, with 11 bases remaining between them. Germline V gene sequence: CDR1 GTSNPN, CDR2 SVGIG (reference sequence). The CDR3 DNA is TGTGCCTGGGTGGGACCCTTTAATTCACCCCTCCACTTT. Its protein is CAWVGPFNSPLHF. Together with reference TRBV30 and TRBJ1-6, the CDR3 gives the full variable domain: SQTIHQWPATLVQPVGSPLSLECTVEGTSNPNLYWYRQAAGRGLQLLFYSVGIGQISSEVPQNLSASRPQDRQFILSSKKLLLSDSGFYLCAWVGPFNSPLHFGNGTRLTVT.

V gene TRBV5-5 combines with J gene TRBJ1-1; TRBD1 might be the D (5 bases). Germline CDR1 SGHKS, CDR2 YYEKEE (reference sequence). The CDR3 is 13 amino acids. Trimming removed 1 base at V and 1 base at J, with 5 bases between. Here the CDR3 reads CASSLTGNTEAFF. The CDR3 nucleotides read TGTGCCAGCAGCTTGACAGGGAACACTGAAGCTTTCTTT. The full variable domain, with the rest looked up from reference TRBV5-5 and TRBJ1-1, is DAGVTQSPTHLIKTRGQQVTLRCSPISGHKSVSWYQQVLGQGPQFIFQYYEKEERGRGNFPDRFSARQFPNYSSELNVNALLLGDSALYLCASSLTGNTEAFFGQGTRLTVV.

This clone turned up a few times. The rearrangement uses TRBV9 and TRBJ2-1, with TRBD2 matching over 13 bases. Germline V CDR1 and CDR2: SGDLS, YYNGEE. The CDR3 extends over 17 amino acids. J gave up 4 bases and V 3 bases, and 7 bases lay outside the gene matches. CDR3 sequence (DNA): TGTGCCAGCAGCGCACGACTAGCGGGGGGTGAGTACAATGAGCAGTTCTTC. Translated, it gives CASSARLAGGEYNEQFF.

This chain connects TRBV7-9 to TRBJ1-2; 7 bases align to TRBD1. Germline CDR1 reads SEHNR; CDR2 reads FQNEAQ (reference sequence). This CDR3 is 14 amino acids long. Losses at the gene ends were 5 bases for V and 4 bases for J; bases not matched to a gene: 7. This CDR3 reads CASSPPGQTYGYTF. The CDR3 coding sequence is TGTGCCAGCAGCCCACCGGGACAGACCTATGGCTACACCTTC.

The rearrangement links TRBV5-1 to TRBJ2-1; no clear D gene. The CDR3 totals 17 residues. With 4 bases removed from V and 1 base from J, the gap between germline ends came to 18 bases. The V gene's germline CDR1 is SGHRS and CDR2 YFSETQ. In nucleotides, the CDR3 is TGCGCCAGCAGCCTATCTGTGATAGGGTGGTCCTACAATGAGCAGTTCTTC. Translation: CASSLSVIGWSYNEQFF.

The chain joins TRBV11-1 to TRBJ2-7, with D possibly being TRBD1 (5 bases). Trimming stripped 3 bases from V and 6 bases from J, with 12 bases between. Germline-derived CDR1 and CDR2 are SGHAT and FQDESV (reference sequence). The length of the CDR3 is 13 residues. In DNA, the CDR3 is TGTGCCAGCAGCTTCCCGGACAATCGCGAGCAGTACTTC. It is translated as CASSFPDNREQYF.

The chain has TRBV11-2 and TRBJ2-2, with TRBD1 matching 8 bases. The ends lost 6 bases at V and 1 base at J; junction bases unmatched: 4. Germline-derived CDR1 and CDR2 are SGHAT and FQNNGV. The CDR3 is 15 amino acids. Here the CDR3 DNA reads TGTGCCAGCAGAATCGGGACAGGGAACACCGGGGAGCTGTTTTTT. This gives the protein CASRIGTGNTGELFF. Together with reference TRBV11-2 and TRBJ2-2, the CDR3 gives the full variable domain: EAGVAQSPRYKIIEKRQSVAFWCNPISGHATLYWYQQILGQGPKLLIQFQNNGVVDDSQLPKDRFSAERLKGVDSTLKIQPAKLEDSAVYLCASRIGTGNTGELFFGEGSRLTVL.

This clone is a singleton in its sample. The chain employs TRBV7-8 and TRBJ1-2; TRBD1 aligns across 9 bases. Per germline, CDR1 SGHVS and CDR2 FQNEAQ. V lost 5 bases and J lost 2; bases outside the gene matches: 3. This CDR3 region has 14 residues. The CDR3 nucleotides are TGTGCCAGCAGCCTTGGGACAGGGAACTATGGCTACACCTTC. Translated, it gives CASSLGTGNYGYTF.

This chain uses TRBV29-1 with TRBJ2-5; D might be TRBD2 (5 bases). CDR3 length: 15 amino acids. Germline V CDR1 and CDR2: SQVTM, ANQGSEA. Deletions cut 2 bases from V and 5 bases from J, with 18 bases between. The CDR3: CSVEPRVGVRETQYF. Here the CDR3 DNA reads TGCAGCGTTGAACCGAGGGTCGGGGTTCGGGAGACCCAGTACTTC.

The CDR3 reads CASSSPGLAGGPDTQYF. The DNA of the CDR3 is TGTGCCAGCAGTTCGCCGGGACTAGCGGGGGGGCCAGATACGCAGTATTTT. This chain connects TRBV28 to TRBJ2-3; TRBD2 matches 16 bases. The V gene's germline CDR1 is MDHEN and CDR2 SYDVKM. V shed 4 bases and J 4 bases; nucleotides not matched to a gene: 5. The CDR3 is 17 amino acids.